Listed here are 18 T cell receptor beta chains from one sample, sequenced in a study of vaccination and CD4 T cells after COVID-19. An Oncomine TCR Beta short-read assay was used to sequence the DNA from cultured CD4+ T cells. One entry per CDR3 protein, called by TCRdb with MiXCR from the PCR reads. The data hold roughly 10,000 distinct CDR3 sequences, with roughly 77% observed a single time. No cognate antigen is known for these TCRs. As for treatment: approximately nine-day PBMC culture with coronavirus spike peptide pools or control peptides (ViraFEST assay). The specimen was CD4+ T cells from blood, cultured in vitro. The receptors were sampled from a human donor who had recovered from COVID-19.

The chain recombines TRBV6-5 with TRBJ1-5; D possibly corresponds to TRBD1 (5 bases). V lost 2 bases and J lost 0, with 5 bases in between. The CDR3 sequence is 14 residues long. Germline CDR1 MNHEY, CDR2 SVGAGI. As DNA, the CDR3 is TGTGCCAGCAGTTACCAGGGTAGCAATCAGCCCCAGCATTTT. Amino acid sequence: CASSYQGSNQPQHF.

This clonotype was observed once. The chain combines TRBV20-1 with TRBJ2-7; D assignment may be TRBD1 or TRBD2 (5 bases each). Trimming left V 3 bases short and J 0 bases short, with 9 bases between. The CDR3 is 13 amino acids. Germline V gene data show CDR1 as DFQATT and CDR2 as SNEGSKA (reference sequence). CDR3 sequence (DNA): TGCAGTGCTAGTCTCGGGGCCTCCTACGAGCAGTACTTC. Translated, it gives CSASLGASYEQYF.

The chain employs TRBV28 and TRBJ1-2, with D hard to call. The V and J ends lost 3 bases and 8 bases respectively, with 16 bases between them. Germline V gives CDR1 MDHEN, CDR2 SYDVKM. CDR3 length: 14 amino acids. The CDR3 region is CASSLLQPLGGYTF. The CDR3 bases are TGTGCCAGCAGTTTGCTCCAACCCCTCGGGGGCTACACCTTC.

This clonotype occurred a few times. CDR3 bases: TGTGCCAGCAGCCAGACAGGACAGCAGTACTTC. Translated: CASSQTGQQYF. The chain links TRBV7-6 to TRBJ2-7; weak D call: TRBD1 (6 bases). This CDR3 region has 11 residues. V was cut by 5 bases and J by 8 bases, with 10 bases left in between. The germline V gene encodes CDR1 SGHVS and CDR2 FNYEAQ.

CDR3 residues: CAISESRSGQDEQYF. CDR3 DNA sequence: TGTGCCATCAGTGAGTCGAGATCGGGCCAGGACGAGCAGTACTTC. The J gene is TRBJ2-7, the V gene TRBV10-3, with D uncertain. Trimming took 0 bases from V and 5 from J, leaving 14 bases between them. The CDR3 is 15 residues long. The germline gives CDR1 ENHRY, CDR2 SYGVKD.

This clonotype was observed once. The chain uses TRBV27 and TRBJ1-1; D possibly corresponds to TRBD1 (5 bases). CDR1 MNHEY and CDR2 SMNVEV come from the germline V gene (reference sequence). Trimming removed 2 bases from V and 3 bases from J, with 10 bases in between. The CDR3 has 14 amino acids. The CDR3 spells CASSLRGLDTEAFF. The CDR3 DNA follows: TGTGCCAGCAGTTTAAGGGGTCTAGACACTGAAGCTTTCTTT.

The chain employs TRBV6-5 and TRBJ2-7, with no clear D. Germline CDR1 and CDR2: MNHEY and SVGAGI. The CDR3 sequence is 16 residues long. V lost 2 bases and J 3 bases, leaving 17 bases between the germline ends. CDR3 bases: TGTGCCAGCAGTTACCTTACGGCCCCGAACCTCTACGAGCAGTACTTC. Translated: CASSYLTAPNLYEQYF.

This clonotype was recorded once. The chain couples TRBV7-2 to TRBJ2-7; possible D gene TRBD1, 6 bases. The CDR3 runs 13 residues. Germline values: CDR1 SGHTA, CDR2 FQGNSA. V lost 5 bases and J lost 7, with 15 bases in between. The CDR3 sequence: CASSLPGVGEQYF. CDR3 nucleotide sequence: TGTGCCAGCAGCCTCCCAGGGGTCGGAGAGCAGTACTTC.

This clonotype was seen a handful of times. The rearrangement joins TRBV15 to TRBJ1-1, with TRBD1 matching 7 bases. The CDR3 sequence is 14 residues long. V lost 1 base, J lost 7 bases, and 6 bases stayed unmatched. The germline CDR1 and CDR2 sequences are LNHNV and YYDKDF (reference sequence). The CDR3 nucleotides are TGTGCCACCAGCAGAGCTACCTACAGGGGTGAAGCTTTCTTT. This gives the protein CATSRATYRGEAFF.

The chain employs TRBV6-1 and TRBJ2-2, with 11 bases fitting TRBD2. The CDR3 has 19 amino acids. The V and J ends lost 10 bases and 2 bases, in that order; junction bases with no gene match: 18. CDR1 and CDR2 (germline): MNHNS, SASEGT. The CDR3 DNA reads as TGTGCCATCCCCCTGTGGGGGGGACTAGCGGACTCCAACACCGGGGAGCTGTTTTTT. It specifies CAIPLWGGLADSNTGELFF.

The chain links TRBV20-1 to TRBJ2-5; D not resolved. Trimming pared 1 base from V and 5 bases from J, leaving 2 bases between. The CDR3 spans 10 residues. Germline lookup yields CDR1 DFQATT and CDR2 SNEGSKA (reference sequence). The chain's CDR3 is CSARGETQYF. The CDR3 bases are TGCAGTGCTAGAGGGGAGACCCAGTACTTC.

CDR3 nucleotide sequence: TGTGCCAGCGCTGGACAGGGCGATCAGCCCCAGCATTTT. Translation gives CASAGQGDQPQHF. The J gene is TRBJ1-5, the V gene TRBV6-2 or TRBV6-3; 8 positions agree with TRBD1. CDR1 is MNHEY, CDR2 SVGEGT, per germline. J gave up 5 bases and V 8 bases, and 5 bases lay outside the gene matches. CDR3 length: 13 amino acids.

This clonotype was seen just once. The chain couples TRBV28 to TRBJ1-5; the D gene is possibly TRBD1 (5 bases). Germline CDR1 reads MDHEN; CDR2 reads SYDVKM. This CDR3 has 14 amino acids. The V and J ends lost 7 bases and 2 bases respectively, with 12 bases between them. The CDR3 here is CASKPGRGNQPQHF. In nucleotides, the CDR3 is TGTGCCAGCAAACCGGGACGGGGCAATCAGCCCCAGCATTTT.

This clonotype has only a few counts. The V and J genes are TRBV20-1 and TRBJ2-1; TRBD2 matches 9 bases. Looked up from germline, CDR1 is DFQATT and CDR2 is SNEGSKA (reference sequence). The CDR3 runs 15 residues. Unmatched junction bases numbered 15, after V lost 3 bases and J lost 12 bases. CDR3 in DNA: TGCAGTGCTAGTCCAAGTAGCGGGAGCGTGTTGGTGCAGTTCTTC. Residues: CSASPSSGSVLVQFF.

The chain recombines TRBV18 with TRBJ1-1; no reliable D call. With 4 bases removed from V and 4 bases from J, the gap between germline ends came to 13 bases. Germline V gene lookup returns CDR1 KGHSH and CDR2 LQKENI. The CDR3 covers 14 residues. The CDR3 loop reads CASSLAGQSTEAFF. DNA for the CDR3: TGTGCCAGCTCACTCGCCGGGCAGAGCACTGAAGCTTTCTTT.

This chain joins TRBV6-2 or TRBV6-3 and TRBJ2-1; TRBD2 might be the D (6 bases). The V end was cut by 4 bases, the J end by 0 bases, with 16 bases between. This CDR3 contains 17 residues. CDR1 is MNHEY, CDR2 SVGEGT, per germline. The DNA for the CDR3 is TGTGCCAGCAGTTCCCCGCGGGACTCCAGCTCCTACAATGAGCAGTTCTTC. Protein sequence: CASSSPRDSSSYNEQFF.

In its sample, this clonotype ranks as large. The chain couples TRBV7-8 to TRBJ2-2, with D perhaps matching TRBD2 (5 bases). CDR1 is SGHVS and CDR2 is FQNEAQ in the germline V gene. The CDR3 runs 16 residues. Between the trimmed V and J ends, which lost 3 bases and 4 bases, there was a span of 15 bases. The DNA for the CDR3 is TGTGCCAGCAGCTTCGTTGGAGGTCCGAGCACCGGGGAGCTGTTTTTT. Protein product: CASSFVGGPSTGELFF.

There are a few counts of this clonotype. The chain couples TRBV20-1 to TRBJ1-2; D gene ambiguous. The CDR3 runs to 12 residues. Looked up from germline, CDR1 is DFQATT and CDR2 is SNEGSKA (reference sequence). Deletions cut 4 bases from V and 2 bases from J, with 8 bases between. The CDR3 is CSATSRNYGYTF. CDR3 bases: TGCAGTGCTACCTCCAGAAACTATGGCTACACCTTC.